This entry is about one TCR beta chain. What it recognizes is unknown. This CDR3 spans 17 amino acids. Germline lookup yields CDR1 LNHDA and CDR2 SQIVND (reference sequence). Unmatched junction bases numbered 10, after V lost 3 bases and J lost 0 bases. Collection of blood occurred at baseline, at cycle 4 day 1, and at cycle 7 day 1. The sample comes from a study of OX40 agonist ivuxolimab in advanced cancers. Regarding the study as a whole: Doses of 0.1 to 3.0 mg/kg were accompanied by clonal expansion of CD4+ and CD8+ blood T cells by week 6.

The table came from immunoSEQ multiplex PCR; TCRdb's copy has only in-frame clones and leaves some out. The sample comprises 63,000 or so clones, 65% to 85% of which are singletons, and 0.9% to 1.2% rests with the top ten. This receptor was identified in an adult with an advanced solid tumor such as melanoma, head and neck, liver or kidney cancer. The input for sequencing was CD4+ or CD8+ T cells sorted from blood, taken in a trial of the OX40 agonist ivuxolimab. This chain connects TRBV19 to TRBJ1-1; 7 nucleotides agree with TRBD1. In DNA, the CDR3 is TGTGCCAGTAGTATTAGAGGGACAGCCAGGATGAACACTGAAGCTTTCTTT. Translating gives CASSIRGTARMNTEAFF. Full variable domain (remainder filled in from reference TRBV19 and TRBJ1-1): DGGITQSPKYLFRKEGQNVTLSCEQNLNHDAMYWYRQDPGQGLRLIYYSQIVNDFQKGDIAEGYSVSREKKESFPLTVTSAQKNPTAFYLCASSIRGTARMNTEAFFGQGTRLTVV.